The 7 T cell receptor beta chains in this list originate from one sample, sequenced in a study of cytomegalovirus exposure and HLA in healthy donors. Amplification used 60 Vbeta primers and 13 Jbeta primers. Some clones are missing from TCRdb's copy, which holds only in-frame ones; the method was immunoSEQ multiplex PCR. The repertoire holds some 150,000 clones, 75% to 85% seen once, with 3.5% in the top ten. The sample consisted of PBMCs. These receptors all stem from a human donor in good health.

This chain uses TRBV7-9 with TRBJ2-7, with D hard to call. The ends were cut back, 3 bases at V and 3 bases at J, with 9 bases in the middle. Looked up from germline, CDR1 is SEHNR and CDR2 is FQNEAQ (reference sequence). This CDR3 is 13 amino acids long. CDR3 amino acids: CASSFSSGYEQYF. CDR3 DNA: TGTGCCAGCAGCTTCTCCTCAGGCTACGAGCAGTACTTC.

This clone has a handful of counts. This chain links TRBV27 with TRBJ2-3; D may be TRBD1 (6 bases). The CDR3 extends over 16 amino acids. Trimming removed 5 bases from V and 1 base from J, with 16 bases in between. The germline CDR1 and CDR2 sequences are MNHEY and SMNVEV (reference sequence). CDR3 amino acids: CASSPTRDTRTDTQYF. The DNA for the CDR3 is TGTGCCAGCAGTCCAACCCGGGACACCCGCACAGATACGCAGTATTTT.

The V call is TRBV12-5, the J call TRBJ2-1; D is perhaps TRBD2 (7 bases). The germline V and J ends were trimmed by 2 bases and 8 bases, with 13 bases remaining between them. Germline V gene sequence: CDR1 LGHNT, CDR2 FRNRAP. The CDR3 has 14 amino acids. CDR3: CASGLSGGAHEQFF. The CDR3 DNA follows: TGTGCTAGTGGTTTGAGTGGGGGGGCCCATGAGCAGTTCTTC.

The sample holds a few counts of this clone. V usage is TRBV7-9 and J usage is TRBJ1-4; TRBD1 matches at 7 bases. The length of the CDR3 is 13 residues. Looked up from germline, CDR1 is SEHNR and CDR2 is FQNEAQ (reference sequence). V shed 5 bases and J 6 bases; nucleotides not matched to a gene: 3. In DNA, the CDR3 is TGTGCCAGCAGCCGGGACAGTGATGAAAAACTGTTTTTT. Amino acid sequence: CASSRDSDEKLFF.

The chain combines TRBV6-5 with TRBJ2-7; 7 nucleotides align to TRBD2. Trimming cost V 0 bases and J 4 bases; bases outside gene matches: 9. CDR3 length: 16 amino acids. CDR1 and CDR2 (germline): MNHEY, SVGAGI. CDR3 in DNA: TGTGCCAGCAGTTACTCGGCGGGGCGGGGGTTTTACGAGCAGTACTTC. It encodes CASSYSAGRGFYEQYF.

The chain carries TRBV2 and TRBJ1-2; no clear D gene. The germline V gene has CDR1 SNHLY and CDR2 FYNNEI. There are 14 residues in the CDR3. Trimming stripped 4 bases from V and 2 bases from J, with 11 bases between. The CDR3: CASSVGAPNYGYTF. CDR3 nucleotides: TGTGCCAGCAGTGTTGGAGCACCAAACTATGGCTACACCTTC.

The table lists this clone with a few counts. The chain's CDR3 is CASSYTLLGGSGGYTF. The CDR3 DNA sequence: TGTGCCAGCAGTTACACGCTTTTAGGAGGGTCGGGCGGCTACACCTTC. The V gene is TRBV6-6, the J gene TRBJ1-2; D not certain. Per the germline V gene, CDR1 is MNHNY and CDR2 is SVGAGI (reference sequence). Trimming removed 2 bases from V and 8 bases from J, with 21 bases in between. The CDR3 contains 16 residues.